This T cell receptor beta chain came from a study of cytomegalovirus exposure and HLA in healthy donors. Turning to the study itself: Genetic ancestry analysis placed approximately 78% of the 350 to 500 donors that were genotyped in the Caucasian-associated cluster. Study observations and caveats: Across donors, most TCRs were seen rarely, yet some public ones were widespread. Further analysis was carried out later, and it showed several of the most significant clusters appearing linked to common viral pathogens.

The PCR had 60 Vbeta and 13 Jbeta primers. Assay used: immunoSEQ multiplex PCR; TCRdb lists only in-frame clones, some missing. The sample has approximately 90,000 clones, roughly 74% seen once. This clone is a singleton in its sample. Its antigen is unidentified. The sequenced sample was PBMCs. This receptor was taken from a man between 35 and 55 years old in good health and CMV-seronegative.

The CDR3 sequence: CASRLGGAHTEAFF. CDR3 nucleotides: TGTGCCAGCAGGCTAGGGGGGGCGCACACTGAAGCTTTCTTT. The chain has TRBV27 and TRBJ1-1, with a weak D call TRBD1 (6 bases). The germline gives CDR1 MNHEY, CDR2 SMNVEV (reference sequence). Trimming left V 6 bases short and J 3 bases short, with 14 bases between. The CDR3 is 14 amino acids.